The sequence of this T cell receptor beta chain was determined in a study of cytomegalovirus exposure and HLA in healthy donors. This CDR3 has 15 residues. Germline V gives CDR1 LNHNV, CDR2 YYDKDF (reference sequence). Between the trimmed V and J ends, which lost 3 bases and 7 bases, there was a span of 18 bases. Of note for this clone: Its antigen is as yet unknown.

Overall study findings and caveats: Later analysis identified several of the most significant clusters that appeared linked to common viral pathogens. Researchers catalogued 150 or so TCR beta chains as cytomegalovirus-associated.

PCR used 60 Vbeta primers and 13 Jbeta primers. TCRdb's copy holds only in-frame clones and misses some; the assay was immunoSEQ multiplex PCR. This specimen shows 120,000 to 150,000 clones; the ten leading clones hold under 2%. This receptor was obtained from a woman in her forties or fifties in good health and CMV-seronegative. The sample consisted of PBMCs. The chain carries TRBV15 and TRBJ1-1, with D possibly TRBD1 on 6 matching bases. DNA for the CDR3: TGTGCCACCAGCAGCCAACAGGGAAGGGTGGGTGAAGCTTTCTTT. Translating gives CATSSQQGRVGEAFF.